This passage covers 29 T cell receptor beta chains from one sample sequenced in a study of blood T cell repertoires in COVID-19. Profiled with immunoSEQ multiplex PCR; TCRdb holds only in-frame clones, not every one. The profile covers over 130,000 clones, with approximately 90% appearing a single time and approximately 10% taken by the ten largest. The sample consisted of peripheral blood. The source is a woman aged 80 or over with acute or convalescent COVID-19.

The genes are TRBV6-5 and TRBJ1-2; D may be TRBD1 (5 bases). This CDR3 is 16 amino acids long. V was cut by 3 bases and J by 6 bases, with 20 bases left in between. CDR1 and CDR2 from the germline V gene are MNHEY and SVGAGI. The CDR3 region has the DNA TGTGCCAGCAGTTATGGGGGGTCTAGATTGGGCGATGGCTACACCTTC. Its protein product is CASSYGGSRLGDGYTF.

The rearrangement links TRBV15 to TRBJ2-7; tentative D call: TRBD2 (6 bases). This CDR3 spans 13 amino acids. The germline gives CDR1 LNHNV, CDR2 YYDKDF (reference sequence). Trimming stripped 3 bases from V and 0 bases from J, with 6 bases between. Here the CDR3 reads CATSRGGSYEQYF. CDR3 DNA: TGTGCCACCAGCAGGGGGGGCTCCTACGAGCAGTACTTC.

This chain connects TRBV7-2 to TRBJ2-5, with 10 bases aligning to TRBD2. V lost 3 bases to trimming and J lost 7 bases; unmatched junction nucleotides: 5. The CDR3 runs 14 residues. CDR1 and CDR2 (germline): SGHTA, FQGNSA. The CDR3 is CASSFVSGGATQYF. CDR3 DNA: TGTGCCAGCAGCTTCGTGAGCGGGGGGGCGACCCAGTACTTC. Based on the CDR3 plus reference TRBV7-2 and TRBJ2-5, the full variable domain is GAGVSQSPSNKVTEKGKDVELRCDPISGHTALYWYRQSLGQGLEFLIYFQGNSAPDKSGLPSDRFSAERTGGSVSTLTIQRTQQEDSAVYLCASSFVSGGATQYFGPGTRLLVL.

The rearrangement joins TRBV5-1 to TRBJ1-2, with D possibly being TRBD1 (6 bases). Per the germline V gene, CDR1 is SGHRS and CDR2 is YFSETQ. V dropped 1 base and J dropped 0 bases, with 10 bases sitting between them. CDR3 length: 15 residues. CDR3: CASSLIQGANYGYTF. The CDR3 region has the DNA TGCGCCAGCAGCTTGATACAGGGAGCTAACTATGGCTACACCTTC.

V gene TRBV21-1 combines with J gene TRBJ1-1; no DNA check was done on the table's D call, TRBD1. TRBV21-1 constitutes a pseudogene. The CDR3 runs to 18 residues. The CDR3 here is CASSKQTREQGAIAEAFF. The CDR3 DNA is TGTGCCAGCAGCAAACAAACAAGGGAACAGGGGGCGATAGCTGAAGCTTTCTTT.

The V call is TRBV12-3 or TRBV12-4, the J call TRBJ1-5; 9 nucleotides match TRBD1. The CDR3 runs to 13 residues. The V gene end was trimmed by 9 bases and the J gene end by 6 bases; junction bases not matched to a gene: 6. The CDR3 nucleotides read TGTGCCAGTATGGGACAGGGCGGTCAGCCCCAGCATTTT. Residues: CASMGQGGQPQHF.

CDR3 bases: TGTGCCAGCAGCCACCCCGGGACAGGGGGCTTGTTAGATACGCAGTATTTT. It is translated as CASSHPGTGGLLDTQYF. V gene TRBV14 combines with J gene TRBJ2-3, with 12 bases identical to TRBD1. V was clipped by 3 bases and J by 5 bases; unmatched bases: 9. Germline CDR1 reads SGHDN; CDR2 reads FVKESK. This CDR3 is built from 17 residues.

The V call is TRBV14, the J call TRBJ1-2; the D is unclear. Deletions cut 4 bases from V and 2 bases from J, with 11 bases between. Per germline, CDR1 SGHDN and CDR2 FVKESK. The CDR3 has 14 amino acids. The CDR3: CASSRQAPNYGYTF. In DNA, the CDR3 is TGTGCCAGCAGCCGCCAAGCGCCCAACTATGGCTACACCTTC.

This sequence joins TRBV9 and TRBJ2-1; 10 positions match TRBD2. CDR1 is SGDLS, CDR2 YYNGEE, per germline. This CDR3 contains 16 residues. J gave up 6 bases and V 4 bases, and 10 bases lay outside the gene matches. In nucleotides, the CDR3 is TGTGCCAGCAGCCCTGTAGCGGGGGGCCTCCTCAATGAGCAGTTCTTC. Translation gives CASSPVAGGLLNEQFF.

This chain connects TRBV6-1 to TRBJ1-5; TRBD1 is a possible D gene (6 bases). Germline V lookup: CDR1 MNHNS, CDR2 SASEGT. The CDR3 spans 16 residues. V dropped 2 bases and J dropped 2 bases, with 13 bases sitting between them. The CDR3 sequence is CASSEQGPVGNQPQHF. CDR3 sequence (DNA): TGTGCCAGCAGTGAACAGGGGCCGGTGGGCAATCAGCCCCAGCATTTT.

The chain recombines TRBV4-1 with TRBJ1-1; TRBD1 agrees at 9 bases. Germline CDR1 and CDR2: MGHRA and YSYEKL. The CDR3 has 18 amino acids. After removal of 3 bases from V and 0 bases from J, the junction contained 11 bases not matched to a gene. CDR3 nucleotide sequence: TGCGCCAGCAGCCATCCGCGGGGGACAGGGACCTTGAACACTGAAGCTTTCTTT. This encodes CASSHPRGTGTLNTEAFF.

The chain combines TRBV4-3 with TRBJ1-4, with 7 positions matching TRBD1. CDR1 is LGHNA, CDR2 YSLEER, per germline. The V segment lost 4 bases and the J segment 5 bases; nucleotides outside the gene matches: 7. There are 15 residues in the CDR3. CDR3 coding DNA: TGCGCCAGCAGCCGAGCCGGGACAGTCAATGAAAAACTGTTTTTT. This translates into CASSRAGTVNEKLFF.

The V gene is TRBV7-2, the J gene TRBJ1-2; D perhaps matches TRBD1 (6 bases). The length of the CDR3 is 15 residues. V dropped 4 bases and J dropped 7 bases, with 19 bases sitting between them. Per germline, CDR1 SGHTA and CDR2 FQGNSA. The CDR3, as DNA: TGTGCCAGCAGCTCCCACAGGGTTCGGACGGGTGGCTACACCTTC. Its protein product is CASSSHRVRTGGYTF.

The genes are TRBV5-8 and TRBJ1-3; the D is unclear. This CDR3 is 15 amino acids long. CDR1 is SGHTS, CDR2 YDEGEE, per germline. The V end was cut by 0 bases, the J end by 1 base, with 8 bases between. The CDR3 protein is CASSLAYGSGNTIYF. For the CDR3, the DNA is TGTGCCAGCAGCTTGGCCTACGGGTCTGGAAACACCATATATTTT.

J is TRBJ2-7 and V is TRBV3-1 (or the pseudogene TRBV3-2); D is undetermined. Germline-derived CDR1 and CDR2 are LGHDT and YNNKEL (reference sequence). This CDR3 is 15 amino acids long. V lost 0 bases and J lost 3, with 12 bases in between. CDR3 bases: TGTGCCAGCAGCCAAGATTTCGCGGTTGACTACGAGCAGTACTTC. It encodes CASSQDFAVDYEQYF.

The chain recombines TRBV30 with TRBJ1-2, with D possibly being TRBD1 (6 bases). The length of the CDR3 is 13 residues. Trimming removed 0 bases from V and 5 bases from J, with 10 bases in between. The germline V gene has CDR1 GTSNPN and CDR2 SVGIG (reference sequence). The CDR3 DNA is TGTGCCTGGAGTGTACAGGGTCCGTATGGCTACACCTTC. This gives the protein CAWSVQGPYGYTF.

This chain joins TRBV5-1 and TRBJ2-1; TRBD2 matches 8 bases. V lost 2 bases and J lost 2; bases outside the gene matches: 3. Germline-derived CDR1 and CDR2 are SGHRS and YFSETQ. This CDR3 has 15 amino acids. The CDR3 sequence: CASSFGSGAYNEQFF. CDR3 sequence (DNA): TGCGCCAGCAGCTTCGGTAGCGGGGCCTACAATGAGCAGTTCTTC.

The chain joins TRBV9 to TRBJ2-2, with 11 nucleotides matching TRBD2. The CDR3 runs 18 residues. V shed 4 bases and J 2 bases; nucleotides not matched to a gene: 10. Germline values: CDR1 SGDLS, CDR2 YYNGEE. In DNA form, the CDR3 reads TGTGCCAGCAGCCTCCGATCAACTAGCGGGAGAAACACCGGGGAGCTGTTTTTT. This encodes CASSLRSTSGRNTGELFF.

CDR3 DNA: TGTGCCAGCAGCTTAGTCGGGGGAGTCAACTCACCCCTCCACTTT. Translated: CASSLVGGVNSPLHF. The V call is TRBV7-2, the J call TRBJ1-6; D might be TRBD1 (5 bases). The germline V gene has CDR1 SGHTA and CDR2 FQGNSA. The ends were cut back, 1 base at V and 10 bases at J, with 14 bases in the middle. The CDR3 loop spans 15 amino acids.

This clone was observed a single time. This sequence joins TRBV2 and TRBJ1-2; possible D gene TRBD1, 5 bases. The CDR3 length is 15 residues. With 1 base removed from V and 7 bases from J, the gap between germline ends came to 16 bases. Germline loops: CDR1 SNHLY, CDR2 FYNNEI. CDR3 sequence (DNA): TGTGCCAGCAGTGAAGGTACTGGGGCCGGGTTTGGCTACACCTTC. Protein sequence: CASSEGTGAGFGYTF.

The chain couples TRBV6-1 to TRBJ1-2; D gene ambiguous. Looked up from germline, CDR1 is MNHNS and CDR2 is SASEGT. V was trimmed by 1 base and J by 5 bases, leaving 14 bases between them. The CDR3 sequence is 15 residues long. This CDR3 reads CASSEDLRVDYGYTF. As DNA, the CDR3 is TGTGCCAGCAGTGAAGACTTACGAGTAGATTATGGCTACACCTTC.

V usage is TRBV19 and J usage is TRBJ1-1; D remains ambiguous. The CDR3 consists of 15 residues. The germline CDR1 and CDR2 sequences are LNHDA and SQIVND (reference sequence). Trimming removed 5 bases from V and 1 base from J, with 14 bases in between. The CDR3: CASSPWGGRNTEAFF. CDR3 sequence (DNA): TGTGCCAGTAGTCCCTGGGGAGGGAGGAACACTGAAGCTTTCTTT.

The J gene is TRBJ1-2, the V gene TRBV12-2; the D segment call TRBD1 is taken from the table without a DNA check. TRBV12-2 is labeled a pseudogene. This CDR3 contains 16 residues. This CDR3 is CASRLFDSQHNYGYTF. CDR3 DNA: TGTGCAAGTCGCTTATTCGACAGCCAACATAACTATGGCTACACCTTC.

This rearrangement joins TRBV7-2 to TRBJ1-2; D might be TRBD1 (6 bases). Trimming cost V 5 bases and J 6 bases, with 19 bases left between them. Germline CDR1 reads SGHTA; CDR2 reads FQGNSA. This CDR3 has 15 residues. The CDR3 reads CASSLSPGAINGYTF. DNA for the CDR3: TGTGCCAGCAGCCTTTCACCAGGGGCAATTAATGGCTACACCTTC.

The chain carries TRBV12-3 or TRBV12-4 and TRBJ1-2; D is possibly TRBD1 (6 bases). Deletions cut 3 bases from V and 5 bases from J, with 10 bases between. CDR3 length: 13 residues. The CDR3 DNA sequence: TGTGCCAGCAGTTTGACGGACAGTTATGGCTACACCTTC. It translates to CASSLTDSYGYTF.

This clone occurred once. V gene TRBV5-6 combines with J gene TRBJ2-5, with D tentatively TRBD1 (5 bases). The CDR3 spans 14 residues. Germline V gene lookup returns CDR1 SGHDT and CDR2 YYEEEE. The V end was cut by 4 bases, the J end by 2 bases, with 12 bases between. The CDR3 sequence: CASSLGQRQETQYF. The CDR3 DNA is TGTGCCAGCAGCCTAGGACAAAGACAAGAGACCCAGTACTTC.

The chain carries TRBV2 and TRBJ1-5; D gene ambiguous. The germline V gene encodes CDR1 SNHLY and CDR2 FYNNEI. The length of the CDR3 is 14 residues. The germline V and J ends were trimmed by 6 bases and 0 bases, with 9 bases remaining between them. For the CDR3, the DNA is TGTGCCAGCAGGCCCGGACTTAGCAATCAGCCCCAGCATTTT. Protein product: CASRPGLSNQPQHF.

The chain carries TRBV7-2 and TRBJ1-6; TRBD1 matches at 7 bases. Germline V gene sequence: CDR1 SGHTA, CDR2 FQGNSA. The CDR3 has 14 amino acids. Unmatched junction bases numbered 6, after V lost 5 bases and J lost 8 bases. The CDR3 DNA reads TGTGCCAGCAGCCCCCTAGGGGGCGATTCACCCCTCCACTTT. Protein: CASSPLGGDSPLHF.

This clone was counted once. This chain uses TRBV5-1 with TRBJ2-3; 8 bases line up with TRBD2. J gave up 0 bases and V 5 bases, and 8 bases lay outside the gene matches. The CDR3 totals 16 residues. CDR1 is SGHRS, CDR2 YFSETQ, per germline. The DNA of the CDR3 is TGCGCCAGCAGGCAACTAGCGGCGGGCAGCACAGATACGCAGTATTTT. It yields the protein CASRQLAAGSTDTQYF.